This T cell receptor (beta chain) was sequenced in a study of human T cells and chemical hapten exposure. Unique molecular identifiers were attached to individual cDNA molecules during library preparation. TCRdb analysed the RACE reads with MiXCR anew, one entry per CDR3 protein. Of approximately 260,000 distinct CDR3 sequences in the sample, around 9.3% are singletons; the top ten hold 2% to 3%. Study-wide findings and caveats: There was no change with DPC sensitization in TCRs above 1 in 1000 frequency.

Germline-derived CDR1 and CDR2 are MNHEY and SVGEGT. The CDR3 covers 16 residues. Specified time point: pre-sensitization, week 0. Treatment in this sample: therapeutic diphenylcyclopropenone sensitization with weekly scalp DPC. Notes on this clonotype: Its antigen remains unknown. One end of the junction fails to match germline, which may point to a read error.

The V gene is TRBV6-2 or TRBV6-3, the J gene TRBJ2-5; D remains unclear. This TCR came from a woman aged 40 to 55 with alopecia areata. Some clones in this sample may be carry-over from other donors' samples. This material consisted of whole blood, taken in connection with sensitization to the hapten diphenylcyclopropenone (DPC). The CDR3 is CASSWSFASVGENQYF. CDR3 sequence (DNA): TGTGCCAGCAGTTGGAGCTTCGCGTCAGTAGGAGAGAACCAGTACTTC.